Detailed here is one T cell receptor beta chain. This entry belongs to a study of blood T cell repertoires in COVID-19. On the study more broadly: From T cells, B-cell-depleted T cells, or PBMCs came the material, which was cDNA or gDNA.

Per the study methods: Amplification of reference gene primers provided the estimated nucleated cell counts. The assay was immunoSEQ multiplex PCR, and TCRdb's table has in-frame clones only and misses some. V and J calls and clone size are those listed in that table; D and trimming were worked out from the DNA. The table records 200,000 to 300,000 clones, about 83% of them present only once. The CDR3 totals 16 residues. Looked up from germline, CDR1 is LNHDA and CDR2 is SQIVND (reference sequence). V was pared by 3 bases and J by 1 base, with 3 bases of the junction left unmatched. The sequence was collected from a human donor in a cohort sampled during active COVID-19. Material: peripheral blood. The chain carries TRBV19 and TRBJ1-5; 10 nucleotides line up with TRBD1. The CDR3 DNA sequence: TGTGCCAGTAGTATCGGACAGGGGGTGAGCAATCAGCCCCAGCATTTT. Encoded protein: CASSIGQGVSNQPQHF. The variable domain in full, completed from reference TRBV19 and TRBJ1-5, reads DGGITQSPKYLFRKEGQNVTLSCEQNLNHDAMYWYRQDPGQGLRLIYYSQIVNDFQKGDIAEGYSVSREKKESFPLTVTSAQKNPTAFYLCASSIGQGVSNQPQHFGDGTRLSIL.